Listed below are T cell receptor beta chains from one sample, sequenced in a study of blood T cell repertoires in COVID-19. Sequencing used immunoSEQ multiplex PCR; TCRdb keeps in-frame clones, though not all of them. This table has about 220,000 clones, roughly four fifths appearing once. The specimen sequenced was peripheral blood. These receptor sequences come from a woman in her sixties with acute or convalescent COVID-19. The CDR3 runs from the conserved cysteine through the conserved F or W. A D gene is named only where the DNA matches it firmly. The size of a clone is reported for some rows only, either as once, few or many, or as a class for expanded clones.

v_gene	j_gene	d_gene	abundance	CDR3aa	CDR3nt
TRBV4-3	TRBJ2-1	TRBD2	.	CASSTRLAGDQQFF	TGCGCCAGCAGCACCCGACTAGCGGGGGATCAGCAGTTCTTC
TRBV28	TRBJ2-7	.	.	CAISLTGDSYEQYF	TGTGCCATCTCACTCACCGGGGATTCCTACGAGCAGTACTTC
TRBV5-5	TRBJ1-1	.	.	CASSLAARPNTEAFF	TGTGCCAGCAGCTTGGCGGCGAGGCCGAACACTGAAGCTTTCTTT
TRBV19	TRBJ1-2	.	.	CASSIDSLYGYTF	TGTGCCAGTAGTATCGACAGTCTCTATGGCTACACCTTC
TRBV19	TRBJ1-1	.	.	CASSSSGGTEAFF	TGTGCCAGTAGCTCATCCGGGGGGACTGAAGCTTTCTTT
TRBV4-1	TRBJ1-6	TRBD1	.	CASSQDQGARNSPLHF	TGCGCCAGCAGCCAAGATCAGGGGGCGAGGAATTCACCCCTCCACTTT
TRBV10-3	TRBJ1-2	TRBD1	.	CATGLGQGYGYTF	TGTGCCACCGGGTTAGGACAGGGCTATGGCTACACCTTC
TRBV29-1	TRBJ2-2	.	.	CSVFSGELFF	TGCAGCGTTTTCTCCGGGGAGCTGTTTTTT
TRBV20-1	TRBJ2-7	.	few	CSASLRGASYEQYF	TGCAGTGCTAGTCTCAGAGGTGCTTCCTACGAGCAGTACTTC
TRBV27	TRBJ1-6	.	.	CASRGRQESSYNSPLHF	TGTGCCAGCAGAGGGAGGCAGGAGAGCTCCTATAATTCACCCCTCCACTTT
TRBV6-6	TRBJ1-1	TRBD1	.	CASTKPPGQGDTEAFF	TGTGCCAGCACCAAACCCCCGGGACAGGGGGATACTGAAGCTTTCTTT
TRBV19	TRBJ1-4	TRBD1	.	CASSTTGANEKLFF	TGTGCCAGTAGTACGACAGGGGCAAATGAAAAACTGTTTTTT
TRBV24-1	TRBJ2-1	TRBD2	.	CATSDFGRGRFF	TGTGCCACCAGTGATTTTGGGAGGGGACGGTTCTTC
TRBV5-1	TRBJ2-7	TRBD1	once	CASSLGGPGTGDHEQYF	TGCGCCAGCAGCTTGGGCGGCCCCGGGACAGGGGACCACGAGCAGTACTTC
TRBV30	TRBJ1-6	TRBD1	.	CAWSPYTGGDSPLHF	TGTGCCTGGAGTCCATATACAGGGGGCGATTCACCCCTCCACTTT
TRBV25-1	TRBJ1-3	.	.	CASSLQGSGNTIYF	TGTGCCAGCAGCTTACAGGGTAGTGGAAACACCATATATTTT
TRBV5-1	TRBJ2-1	TRBD2	once	CASSYRVAGGSYNEQFF	TGCGCCAGCAGCTACCGAGTAGCGGGGGGGTCCTACAATGAGCAGTTCTTC
TRBV4-2	TRBJ1-1	TRBD1	.	CASSHTGVGTEAFF	TGTGCCAGCAGCCACACAGGGGTAGGGACTGAAGCTTTCTTT
TRBV9	TRBJ2-7	.	few	CASSPLGSSYEQYF	TGTGCCAGCAGCCCTCTTGGCAGCTCCTACGAGCAGTACTTC
TRBV28	TRBJ2-5	.	.	CASSLGLRTETQYF	TGTGCCAGCAGTTTAGGACTTCGGACAGAGACCCAGTACTTC
TRBV5-1	TRBJ2-2	.	.	CASSPLAAIHPGELFF	TGCGCCAGCAGCCCCTTGGCTGCAATACATCCCGGGGAGCTGTTTTTT
TRBV7-2	TRBJ2-7	TRBD2	.	CASSLVPGLAYEQYF	TGTGCCAGCAGCCTAGTCCCCGGACTAGCCTACGAGCAGTACTTC
TRBV5-1	TRBJ1-6	.	.	CASSLMSLGMGGNSPLHF	TGCGCCAGCAGCTTGATGAGCTTGGGGATGGGAGGCAATTCACCCCTCCACTTT
TRBV30	TRBJ1-1	TRBD1	.	CAWKLRGQGHAFF	TGTGCCTGGAAGCTTAGGGGACAGGGACACGCTTTCTTT
TRBV7-2	TRBJ2-6	.	.	CASSLGYGHSSGANVLTF	TGTGCCAGCAGCTTAGGATATGGACATAGCTCTGGGGCCAACGTCCTGACTTTC
TRBV28	TRBJ2-7	TRBD1	.	CGWGQGAEQYF	TGTGGATGGGGACAGGGTGCCGAGCAGTACTTC
TRBV5-4	TRBJ2-3	TRBD1	.	CASSSTGGNADTQYF	TGTGCCAGCAGTTCGACAGGGGGGAATGCAGATACGCAGTATTTT
TRBV7-2	TRBJ1-6	.	.	CASSWGTGSTPLHF	TGTGCCAGCAGCTGGGGTACAGGGTCTACCCCCCTCCACTTT
TRBV9	TRBJ2-1	TRBD2	.	CASSVGIAGAYNEQFF	TGTGCCAGCAGCGTAGGAATAGCGGGGGCGTATAATGAGCAGTTCTTC
TRBV4-1	TRBJ1-2	TRBD1	.	CASSQEFPDRVGGYTF	TGCGCCAGCAGCCAAGAATTCCCGGACAGGGTGGGCGGCTACACCTTC
TRBV4-2	TRBJ1-6	.	.	CASSQGRGMAPLHF	TGTGCCAGCAGCCAAGGCAGGGGAATGGCGCCCCTCCACTTT
TRBV7-9	TRBJ1-1	.	.	CASSPSSASEAFF	TGTGCCAGCAGCCCCTCCAGCGCATCTGAAGCTTTCTTT
TRBV5-8	TRBJ2-7	.	.	CASSLGQGLYEQYF	TGTGCCAGCAGCTTGGGGCAGGGGTTGTACGAGCAGTACTTC
TRBV3-1/TRBV3-2	TRBJ2-3	.	.	CASSQVLGGTQYF	TGTGCCAGCAGCCAAGTGCTGGGAGGTACGCAGTATTTT
TRBV2	TRBJ1-1	.	.	CASRWQGSTEAFF	TGTGCCAGCAGGTGGCAGGGGAGCACTGAAGCTTTCTTT
TRBV7-8	TRBJ1-6	.	.	CASSLSQRGGSSYNSPLHF	TGTGCCAGCAGCTTAAGTCAGAGAGGCGGCAGCTCCTATAATTCACCCCTCCACTTT
TRBV29-1	TRBJ1-5	.	few	CSVAWGVNQPQHF	TGCAGCGTTGCCTGGGGAGTCAATCAGCCCCAGCATTTT
TRBV6-2/TRBV6-3	TRBJ2-2	TRBD2	.	CASSYSSPGGAGELFF	TGTGCCAGCAGTTACTCGAGCCCCGGGGGGGCCGGGGAGCTGTTTTTT
TRBV18	TRBJ1-4	TRBD1	.	CASSRNRGTNEKLFF	TGTGCCAGCTCGCGAAACAGGGGAACTAATGAAAAACTGTTTTTT
TRBV5-6	TRBJ2-3	TRBD1	.	CASSFDWFRGPESTDTQYF	TGTGCCAGCAGCTTTGATTGGTTCAGGGGGCCGGAGAGCACAGATACGCAGTATTTT
TRBV7-9	TRBJ1-5	.	.	CASSSGSQPQHF	TGTGCCAGCAGCTCGGGGAGTCAGCCCCAGCATTTT
TRBV28	TRBJ2-7	TRBD1	.	CASSARDRGIPYEQYF	TGTGCCAGCAGCGCACGGGACAGGGGTATCCCCTACGAGCAGTACTTC
TRBV5-6	TRBJ1-1	.	.	CASSLGASTEAFF	TGTGCCAGCAGCTTGGGGGCATCTACTGAAGCTTTCTTT
TRBV6-5	TRBJ1-5	.	.	CASTQRGSNQPQHF	TGTGCCAGCACACAAAGGGGAAGCAATCAGCCCCAGCATTTT
TRBV15	TRBJ2-7	.	.	CATSRDMGDFHEQYF	TGTGCCACCAGCAGAGATATGGGTGACTTCCACGAGCAGTACTTC
TRBV7-8	TRBJ2-7	.	.	CASSPGERSSYEQYF	TGTGCCAGCAGCCCCGGGGAGAGGAGCTCCTACGAGCAGTACTTC
TRBV6-2/TRBV6-3	TRBJ1-4	.	.	CASSSRDFGREKLFF	TGTGCCAGCAGTAGCCGGGACTTTGGGCGTGAAAAACTGTTTTTT
TRBV3-1/TRBV3-2	TRBJ1-4	.	.	CASSQGGATNEKLFF	TGTGCCAGCAGCCAAGGCGGTGCAACTAATGAAAAACTGTTTTTT
TRBV5-4	TRBJ2-1	TRBD2	once	CASSLGSGRNYNEQFF	TGTGCCAGCAGCTTGGGTAGCGGGAGAAACTACAATGAGCAGTTCTTC
TRBV9	TRBJ1-2	TRBD1	.	CASSVATGASYGYTF	TGTGCCAGCAGCGTAGCGACAGGGGCTAGCTATGGCTACACCTTC
TRBV25-1	TRBJ2-5	.	once	CASSQTGLQETQYF	TGTGCCAGCAGTCAGACAGGCCTCCAAGAGACCCAGTACTTC
TRBV18	TRBJ1-1	TRBD1	.	CASSPRTGLTNTEAFF	TGTGCCAGCTCACCACGGACAGGACTCACGAACACTGAAGCTTTCTTT
TRBV5-6	TRBJ2-2	.	once	CASSFSSSRVGELFF	TGTGCCAGCAGCTTTAGTTCGTCGCGTGTCGGGGAGCTGTTTTTT
TRBV5-6	TRBJ2-7	.	.	CASEGMGGYEQYF	TGTGCCAGCGAGGGGATGGGAGGCTACGAGCAGTACTTC